This T cell receptor beta chain was documented in a study of shared clonotypes between healthy human individuals. This clone came up a few times. Profiling relied on immunoSEQ multiplex PCR, and the TCRdb table lists in-frame clones only, not all of them. In the table there are hundreds of thousands of clones, 55% to 85% of which are singletons. From CD4+ cells came CD45RA+ naive and CD45RA-negative memory subsets. Germline CDR1 GTSNPN, CDR2 SVGIG (reference sequence). The length of the CDR3 is 13 residues. Trimming removed 5 bases at V and 6 bases at J, with 15 bases between. The specimen sequenced was memory CD4+ T cells sorted from blood. Subset meaning: CD45RA-negative fraction. The receptor was isolated from a woman under 40 in good health. The rearrangement links TRBV30 to TRBJ2-3; the D is unclear. As DNA, the CDR3 is TGTGCCTGGTCCTCCCACCGGGCCGATACGCAGTATTTT. Translated: CAWSSHRADTQYF.